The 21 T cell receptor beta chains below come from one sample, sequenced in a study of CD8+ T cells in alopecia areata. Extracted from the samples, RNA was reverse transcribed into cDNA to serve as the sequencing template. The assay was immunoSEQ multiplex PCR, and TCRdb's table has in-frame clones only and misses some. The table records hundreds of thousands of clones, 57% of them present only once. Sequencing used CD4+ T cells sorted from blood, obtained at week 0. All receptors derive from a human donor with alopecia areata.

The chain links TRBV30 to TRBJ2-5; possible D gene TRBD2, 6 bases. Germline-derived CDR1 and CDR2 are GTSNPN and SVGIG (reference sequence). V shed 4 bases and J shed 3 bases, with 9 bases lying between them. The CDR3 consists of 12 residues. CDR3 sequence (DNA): TGTGCCTGGACTAGCGTTAAAGAGACCCAGTACTTC. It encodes CAWTSVKETQYF. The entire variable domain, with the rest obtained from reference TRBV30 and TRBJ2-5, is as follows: SQTIHQWPATLVQPVGSPLSLECTVEGTSNPNLYWYRQAAGRGLQLLFYSVGIGQISSEVPQNLSASRPQDRQFILSSKKLLLSDSGFYLCAWTSVKETQYFGPGTRLLVL.

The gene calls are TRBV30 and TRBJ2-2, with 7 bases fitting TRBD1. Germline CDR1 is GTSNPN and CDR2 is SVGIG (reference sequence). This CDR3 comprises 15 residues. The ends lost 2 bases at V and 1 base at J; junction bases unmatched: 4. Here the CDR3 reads CAWSRRDRNTGELFF. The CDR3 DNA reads TGTGCCTGGAGTCGCCGGGACAGGAACACCGGGGAGCTGTTTTTT.

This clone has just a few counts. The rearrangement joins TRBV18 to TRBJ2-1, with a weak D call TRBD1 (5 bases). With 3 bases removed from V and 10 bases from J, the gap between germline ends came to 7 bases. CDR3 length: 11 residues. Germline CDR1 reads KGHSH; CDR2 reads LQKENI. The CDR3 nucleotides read TGTGCCAGCTCACCGGACACCGAGCAGTTCTTC. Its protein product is CASSPDTEQFF.

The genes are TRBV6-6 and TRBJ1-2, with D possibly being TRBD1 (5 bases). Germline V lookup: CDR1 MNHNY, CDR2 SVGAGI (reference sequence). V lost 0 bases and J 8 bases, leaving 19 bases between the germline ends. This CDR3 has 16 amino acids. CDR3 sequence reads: CASSYSSGKGVSGYTF. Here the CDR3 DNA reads TGTGCCAGCAGTTACTCGTCAGGGAAGGGAGTGAGCGGCTACACCTTC.

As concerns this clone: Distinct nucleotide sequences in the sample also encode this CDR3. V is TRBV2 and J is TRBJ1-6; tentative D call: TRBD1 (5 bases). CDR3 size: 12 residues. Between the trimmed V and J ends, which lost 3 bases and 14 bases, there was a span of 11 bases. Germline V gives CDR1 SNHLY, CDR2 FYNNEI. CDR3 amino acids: CASSDPGRSLHF. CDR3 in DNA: TGTGCCAGCAGTGACCCGGGACGGTCCCTCCACTTT.

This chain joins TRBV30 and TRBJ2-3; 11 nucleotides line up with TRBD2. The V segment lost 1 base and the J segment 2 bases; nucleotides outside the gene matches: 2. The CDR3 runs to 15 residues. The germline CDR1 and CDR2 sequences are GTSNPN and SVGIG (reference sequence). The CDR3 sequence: CAWSGLAGHTDTQYF. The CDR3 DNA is TGTGCCTGGAGTGGACTAGCGGGACACACAGATACGCAGTATTTT.

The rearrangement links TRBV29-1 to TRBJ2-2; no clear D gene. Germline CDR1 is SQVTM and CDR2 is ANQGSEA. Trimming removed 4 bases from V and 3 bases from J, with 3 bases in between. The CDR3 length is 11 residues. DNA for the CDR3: TGCAGCGTTGCGTACACCGGGGAGCTGTTTTTT. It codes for CSVAYTGELFF.

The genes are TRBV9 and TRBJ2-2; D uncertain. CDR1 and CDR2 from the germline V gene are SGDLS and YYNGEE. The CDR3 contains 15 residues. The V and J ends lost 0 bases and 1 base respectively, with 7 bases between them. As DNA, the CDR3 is TGTGCCAGCAGCGTAGCTCTGGGGAACACCGGGGAGCTGTTTTTT. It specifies CASSVALGNTGELFF.

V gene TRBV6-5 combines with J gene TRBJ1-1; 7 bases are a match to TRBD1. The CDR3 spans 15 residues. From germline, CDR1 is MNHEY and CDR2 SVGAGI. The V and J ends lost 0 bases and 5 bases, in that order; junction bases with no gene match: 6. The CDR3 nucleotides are TGTGCCAGCAGTTACTCAGGGGGCGCGATAACTGAAGCTTTCTTT. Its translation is CASSYSGGAITEAFF.

This CDR3 is CAWSARSGNYNEQFF. The CDR3 nucleotides are TGTGCCTGGAGCGCACGGTCAGGGAACTACAATGAGCAGTTCTTC. V gene TRBV30 combines with J gene TRBJ2-1; tentative D call: TRBD1 (5 bases). The CDR3 has 15 residues. Trimming cost V 3 bases and J 3 bases, with 15 bases left between them. Germline CDR1 and CDR2: GTSNPN and SVGIG (reference sequence).

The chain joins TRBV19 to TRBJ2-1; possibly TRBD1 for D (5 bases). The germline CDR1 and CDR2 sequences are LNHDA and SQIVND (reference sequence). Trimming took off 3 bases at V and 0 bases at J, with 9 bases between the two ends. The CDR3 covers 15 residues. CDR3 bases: TGTGCCAGTAGTATTGGGGCTAGCTCCTACAATGAGCAGTTCTTC. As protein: CASSIGASSYNEQFF.

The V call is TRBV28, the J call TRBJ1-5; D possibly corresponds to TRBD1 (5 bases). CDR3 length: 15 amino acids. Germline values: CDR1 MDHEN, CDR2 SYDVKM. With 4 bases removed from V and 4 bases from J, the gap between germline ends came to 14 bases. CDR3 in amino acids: CASSYSGRQNQPQHF. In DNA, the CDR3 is TGTGCCAGCAGTTATTCAGGGAGGCAAAATCAGCCCCAGCATTTT.

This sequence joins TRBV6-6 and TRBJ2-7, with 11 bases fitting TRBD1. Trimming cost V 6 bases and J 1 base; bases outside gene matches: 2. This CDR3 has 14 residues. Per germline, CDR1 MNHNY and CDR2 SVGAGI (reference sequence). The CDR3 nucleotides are TGTGCCAGCAGAGGACAGGGGGCATCCTACGAGCAGTACTTC. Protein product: CASRGQGASYEQYF.

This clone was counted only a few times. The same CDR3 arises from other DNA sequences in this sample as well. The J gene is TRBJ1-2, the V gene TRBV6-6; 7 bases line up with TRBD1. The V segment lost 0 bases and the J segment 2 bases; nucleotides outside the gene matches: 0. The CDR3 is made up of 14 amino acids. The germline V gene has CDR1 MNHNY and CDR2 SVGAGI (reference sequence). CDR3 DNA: TGTGCCAGCAGTTACTCGACAGGGAACTATGGCTACACCTTC. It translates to CASSYSTGNYGYTF.

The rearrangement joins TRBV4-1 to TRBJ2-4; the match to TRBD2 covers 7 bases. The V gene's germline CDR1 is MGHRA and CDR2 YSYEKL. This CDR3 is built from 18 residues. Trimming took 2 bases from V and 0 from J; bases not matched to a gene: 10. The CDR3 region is CASSQPAGRELAKNIQYF. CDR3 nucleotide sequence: TGCGCCAGCAGCCAACCGGCAGGGCGGGAGTTAGCCAAAAACATTCAGTACTTC.

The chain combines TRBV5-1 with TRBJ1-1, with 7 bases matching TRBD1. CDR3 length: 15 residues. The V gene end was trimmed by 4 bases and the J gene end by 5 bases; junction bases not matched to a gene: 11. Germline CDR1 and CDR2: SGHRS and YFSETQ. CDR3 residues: CASSMTGPMETEAFF. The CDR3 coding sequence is TGCGCCAGCAGCATGACAGGGCCGATGGAAACTGAAGCTTTCTTT.

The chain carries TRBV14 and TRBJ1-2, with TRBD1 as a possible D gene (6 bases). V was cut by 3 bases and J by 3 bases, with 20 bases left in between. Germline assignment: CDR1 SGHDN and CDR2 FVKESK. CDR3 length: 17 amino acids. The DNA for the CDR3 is TGTGCCAGCAGCCACTCGTCGCAGGGGCGACCGGACTATGGCTACACCTTC. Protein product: CASSHSSQGRPDYGYTF.

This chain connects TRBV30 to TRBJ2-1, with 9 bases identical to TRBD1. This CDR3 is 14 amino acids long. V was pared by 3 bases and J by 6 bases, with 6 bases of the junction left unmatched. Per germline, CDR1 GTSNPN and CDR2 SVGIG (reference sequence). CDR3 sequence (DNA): TGTGCCTGGAGAAGGACAGGGGCCGTCAATGAGCAGTTCTTC. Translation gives CAWRRTGAVNEQFF. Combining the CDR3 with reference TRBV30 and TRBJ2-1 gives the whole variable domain SQTIHQWPATLVQPVGSPLSLECTVEGTSNPNLYWYRQAAGRGLQLLFYSVGIGQISSEVPQNLSASRPQDRQFILSSKKLLLSDSGFYLCAWRRTGAVNEQFFGPGTRLTVL.

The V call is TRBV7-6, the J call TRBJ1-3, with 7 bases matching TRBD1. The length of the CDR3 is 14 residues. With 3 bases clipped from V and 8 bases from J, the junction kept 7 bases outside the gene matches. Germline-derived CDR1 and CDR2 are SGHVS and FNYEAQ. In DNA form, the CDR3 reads TGTGCCAGCAGCTTCCGACAGGGAATAGACACCATATATTTT. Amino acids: CASSFRQGIDTIYF.

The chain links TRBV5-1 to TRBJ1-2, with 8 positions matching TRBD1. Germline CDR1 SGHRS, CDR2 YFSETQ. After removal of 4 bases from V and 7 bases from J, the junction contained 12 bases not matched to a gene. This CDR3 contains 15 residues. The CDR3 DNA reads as TGCGCCAGCAGCACAATGGGACAGGAGGGCGGTGGCTACACCTTC. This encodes CASSTMGQEGGGYTF.

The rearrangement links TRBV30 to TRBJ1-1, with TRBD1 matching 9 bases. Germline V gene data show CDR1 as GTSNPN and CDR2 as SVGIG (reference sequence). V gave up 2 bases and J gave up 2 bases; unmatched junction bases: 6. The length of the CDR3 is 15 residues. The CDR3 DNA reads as TGTGCCTGGAGTCGCTTACAGGGGGCAAACACTGAAGCTTTCTTT. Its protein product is CAWSRLQGANTEAFF.